One sample yielded the 10 T cell receptor beta chains listed below, sequenced in a study of regulatory T cells in long-lasting Graves disease. Arm-PCR of CDR3 regions and iRepertoire HTBI primers were used to build TCR beta libraries. TCRdb ran MiXCR on the multiplex PCR reads and lists one entry per CDR3 protein. The table lists 300,000 to 450,000 distinct CDR3 sequences, around 16% of them singletons. Time point here: newly diagnosed GD, antithyroid drugs for less than 3 months. Isolated PBMC RNA provided the starting material for the TCR library. The sample was peripheral blood mononuclear cells (PBMCs), taken at new diagnosis, from a patient treated with antithyroid drugs. The receptors come from a female donor with Graves disease.

This clonotype appeared many times. The CDR3 here is CASSWSGSYEQYF. CDR3 nucleotides: TGTGCCAGCAGCTGGAGCGGGTCCTACGAGCAGTACTTC. The chain uses TRBV3-1 and TRBJ2-7; TRBD2 is a possible D gene (6 bases). This CDR3 has 13 amino acids. Trimming took off 5 bases at V and 1 base at J, with 9 bases between the two ends. Germline V gives CDR1 LGHDT, CDR2 YNNKEL (reference sequence).

This clonotype was found a few times. The CDR3 region is CASSQDQWAGGQYF. The CDR3 bases are TGCGCCAGCAGCCAAGATCAGTGGGCCGGTGGGCAGTACTTC. This rearrangement joins TRBV4-3 to TRBJ2-7; D is unclear. Germline CDR1 and CDR2: LGHNA and YSLEER. The V and J ends lost 0 bases and 9 bases respectively, with 15 bases between them. The CDR3 is 14 residues long.

In this sample, this clonotype turned up many times. J is TRBJ2-3 and V is TRBV6-2 or TRBV6-3, with D perhaps matching TRBD2 (6 bases). The V and J ends lost 6 bases and 4 bases respectively, with 17 bases between them. CDR3 size: 15 residues. The germline CDR1 and CDR2 sequences are MNHEY and SVGEGT. The CDR3 reads CASRQGSGPSDTQYF. As DNA, the CDR3 is TGTGCCAGCAGGCAGGGTAGCGGACCCTCAGATACGCAGTATTTT.

This clonotype was detected many times. This rearrangement joins TRBV28 to TRBJ1-4; D is undetermined. CDR1 and CDR2 from the germline V gene are MDHEN and SYDVKM. Trimming left V 3 bases short and J 0 bases short, with 11 bases between. The CDR3 sequence is 16 residues long. The DNA for the CDR3 is TGTGCCAGCAGTTTTCGGTCATCTGCAACTAATGAAAAACTGTTTTTT. Encoded protein: CASSFRSSATNEKLFF.

The table lists this clonotype with many counts. The CDR3 sequence: CASSLGVLQGYTF. CDR3 in DNA: TGTGCCAGCAGTTTGGGTGTGCTGCAGGGCTACACCTTC. The chain links TRBV27 to TRBJ1-2; D gene uncertain. Germline V gives CDR1 MNHEY, CDR2 SMNVEV (reference sequence). Trimming stripped 3 bases from V and 8 bases from J, with 13 bases between. The CDR3 sequence is 13 residues long.

Only a few counts were recorded for this clonotype. A much larger clone differs by one base, so this may be a read error. V is TRBV6-2 or TRBV6-3 and J is TRBJ1-1; 10 bases map to TRBD1. This CDR3 spans 14 amino acids. CDR1 is MNHEY and CDR2 is SVGEGT in the germline V gene. The CDR3 nucleotides read TGTGCCAGCAGACTGGACAGGGGGAACACTGAAGCTCTCTTT. It encodes CASRLDRGNTEALF.

This clonotype was picked up many times. The chain's CDR3 is CASSFRTEVGKLNTGELFF. As DNA, the CDR3 is TGTGCCAGCAGTTTCAGGACAGAGGTCGGAAAGCTGAACACCGGGGAGCTGTTTTTT. This sequence joins TRBV27 and TRBJ2-2; D is perhaps TRBD1 (6 bases). This CDR3 has 19 amino acids. Germline CDR1 is MNHEY and CDR2 is SMNVEV (reference sequence). V dropped 3 bases and J dropped 1 base, with 21 bases sitting between them.

This clonotype was observed at least ten times. The rearrangement joins TRBV4-1 to TRBJ2-7; no firm D call. CDR1 MGHRA and CDR2 YSYEKL come from the germline V gene. The CDR3 has 16 amino acids. Trimming stripped 3 bases from V and 0 bases from J, with 15 bases between. The CDR3 is CASSHLVSLRSYEQYF. Here the CDR3 DNA reads TGCGCCAGCAGCCATCTGGTCTCCCTCCGCTCCTACGAGCAGTACTTC.

Of note for this clonotype: Possible read error: a much larger clone is one base away. The V and J genes are TRBV6-2 or TRBV6-3 and TRBJ2-7, with no clear D. V lost 6 bases, J lost 5 bases, and 8 bases lay in between. The CDR3 is 11 residues long. Germline V CDR1 and CDR2: MNHEY, SVGEGT. As DNA, the CDR3 is TGTGCCAGCAGGGATAATGACGAGCAGTACTTC. Translating it yields CASRDNDEQYF.

This clonotype was recorded at least ten times. V and J are TRBV10-3 and TRBJ1-1, with D perhaps matching TRBD1 (5 bases). The length of the CDR3 is 16 residues. Germline values: CDR1 ENHRY, CDR2 SYGVKD. With 0 bases removed from V and 8 bases from J, the gap between germline ends came to 19 bases. CDR3 bases: TGTGCCATCAGTGAGTCGATCCTTCCGGGACGGCTAGAAGCTTTCTTT. Amino acids: CAISESILPGRLEAFF.